This TCR beta chain came from a study of cytomegalovirus exposure and HLA in healthy donors. Germline values: CDR1 LNHDA, CDR2 SQIVND (reference sequence). This CDR3 has 15 amino acids. The V and J ends lost 3 bases and 0 bases respectively, with 11 bases between them. Concerning this clone itself: What it binds is not known.

General study results and limits: Being productive about 87% or about 30% of the time was typical of most TCR beta V segments in an earlier analysis. Researchers had no immune exposure information except CMV serostatus available. In a later analysis, TCR beta V- and J-gene trimming showed a link to a missense DCLRE1C variant.

A multiplex PCR was run with 60 Vbeta primers and 13 Jbeta primers. Using immunoSEQ multiplex PCR, the repertoire was profiled, and TCRdb retains in-frame clones only, with some absent. This sample yields 85,000 to 90,000 clones, of which approximately 90% are seen a single time; around 2.5% belongs to the top ten. The chain uses TRBV19 and TRBJ1-1, with TRBD1 as a possible D gene (5 bases). This sequence originates from a man aged 18 to 29 in good health and CMV-seronegative. Input material: PBMCs. The CDR3 protein is CASSIDRAMNTEAFF. The CDR3, as DNA: TGTGCCAGTAGTATTGACAGAGCCATGAACACTGAAGCTTTCTTT.